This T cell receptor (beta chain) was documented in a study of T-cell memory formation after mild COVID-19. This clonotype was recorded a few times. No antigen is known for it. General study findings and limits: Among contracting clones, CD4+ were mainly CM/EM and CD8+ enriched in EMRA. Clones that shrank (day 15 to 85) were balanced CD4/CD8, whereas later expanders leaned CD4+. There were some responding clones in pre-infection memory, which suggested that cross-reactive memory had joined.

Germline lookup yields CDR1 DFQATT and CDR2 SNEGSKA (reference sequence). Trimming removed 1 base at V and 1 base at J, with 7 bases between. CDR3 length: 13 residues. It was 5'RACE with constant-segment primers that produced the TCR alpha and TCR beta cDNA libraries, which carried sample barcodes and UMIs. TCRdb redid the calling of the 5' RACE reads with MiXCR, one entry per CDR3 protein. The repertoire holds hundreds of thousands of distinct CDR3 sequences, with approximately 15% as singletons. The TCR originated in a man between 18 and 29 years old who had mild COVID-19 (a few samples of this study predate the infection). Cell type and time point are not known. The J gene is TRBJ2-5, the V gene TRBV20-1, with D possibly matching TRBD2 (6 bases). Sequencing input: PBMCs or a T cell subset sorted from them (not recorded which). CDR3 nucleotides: TGCAGTGCTAGAGGGACTACCCAAGAGACCCAGTACTTC. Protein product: CSARGTTQETQYF.